This TCR beta chain was observed in a study of blood T cells in healthy people across ages. Study results and caveats: As age increased, TCR beta diversity per million T cells fell in a roughly linear fashion.

This CDR3 contains 16 residues. Germline V gene sequence: CDR1 SGHRS, CDR2 YFSETQ. Losses at the gene ends were 7 bases for V and 1 base for J; bases not matched to a gene: 5. A second PCR, run for roughly 7 to 12 cycles, used a sample-barcoded 5' primer plus a J-beta primer mix. Tags on each cDNA molecule came from a template-switch adaptor with 12 random nucleotides. TCRdb independently ran MiXCR on the 5' RACE reads; one entry per CDR3 protein. The sample records about 1.8 million distinct CDR3 sequences, around 50% being singletons. Worth noting for this clonotype: The antigen is undetermined.

The material sequenced was blood. This receptor was taken from a woman aged 40 to 50 in good health. The chain is built from TRBV5-1 and TRBJ2-5; 15 bases line up with TRBD2. CDR3 nucleotide sequence: TGCGCCAGCGCTAGGACTAGCGGGGGGGGCCAAGAGACCCAGTACTTC. Amino acid sequence: CASARTSGGGQETQYF.